The rows below give T cell receptor beta chains drawn from one sample of a study of OX40 agonist ivuxolimab in advanced cancers. Profiling relied on immunoSEQ multiplex PCR, and the TCRdb table lists in-frame clones only, not all of them. This sample has around 75,000 clones, with approximately 88% found just once. The specimen was CD4+ or CD8+ T cells sorted from blood, collected in a trial of the OX40 agonist ivuxolimab. The receptors were gathered from an adult with an advanced solid tumor such as melanoma, head and neck, liver or kidney cancer. The CDR3 runs from the conserved cysteine through the conserved F or W. A D gene is named only where the DNA matches it firmly. Some rows mark clone size as missing; the rest say once, few, many or name a class of expanded clone.

j_call v_call d_call clone_size cdr3_aa cdr3_nt
TRBJ1-5 TRBV7-2 TRBD1 few CASSTDSGGVQPQHF TGTGCCAGCAGCACCGACTCAGGGGGCGTTCAGCCCCAGCATTTT
TRBJ1-1 TRBV18 - - CASSPLGYSKNTEAFF TGTGCCAGCTCACCACTAGGATACAGTAAGAACACTGAAGCTTTCTTT
TRBJ2-3 TRBV10-3 - - CAISGGVFSTDTQYF TGTGCCATCAGTGGAGGGGTTTTCAGCACAGATACGCAGTATTTT
TRBJ1-2 TRBV19 - - CASSIGPPGTANYGYTF TGTGCCAGTAGTATAGGGCCCCCGGGAACTGCGAACTATGGCTACACCTTC
TRBJ2-3 TRBV19 TRBD1 - CASSIGQGDTQYF TGTGCCAGTAGTATAGGACAGGGGGATACGCAGTATTTT
TRBJ1-2 TRBV7-9 - once CASILTGLLYGYTF TGTGCCAGCATCCTAACCGGGCTACTCTATGGCTACACCTTC
TRBJ1-6 TRBV25-1 - - CASSQGSNSPLHF TGTGCCAGCAGTCAAGGGTCTAATTCACCCCTCCACTTT
TRBJ1-2 TRBV7-9 - - CASSPQGGGYTF TGTGCCAGCAGCCCCCAGGGTGGTGGCTACACCTTC
TRBJ1-2 TRBV19 TRBD1 - CASLDREGYGYTF TGTGCCAGTTTGGACAGGGAAGGCTATGGCTACACCTTC
TRBJ2-7 TRBV5-1 - - CASRETLVGEQYF TGCGCCAGCAGGGAAACTTTAGTTGGGGAGCAGTACTTC
TRBJ2-1 TRBV4-2 TRBD2 once CASSQPLAGGLNEQFF TGTGCCAGCAGCCAACCTCTAGCGGGGGGACTCAATGAGCAGTTCTTC
TRBJ2-2 TRBV4-1 - - CASSQRGSGTGELFF TGCGCCAGCAGCCAACGAGGTTCGGGGACCGGGGAGCTGTTTTTT
TRBJ2-7 TRBV10-1 - - CASSESWGPRAYEQYF TGCGCCAGCAGTGAGTCCTGGGGGCCCCGCGCCTACGAGCAGTACTTC
TRBJ2-2 TRBV14 - - CASSQIQGFRGAVF TGTGCCAGCAGCCAAATCCAGGGTTTCCGGGGAGCTGTTTTT
TRBJ1-1 TRBV5-6 TRBD1 - CASSQGDKTEAFF TGTGCCAGCAGCCAGGGGGATAAAACTGAAGCTTTCTTT
TRBJ1-5 TRBV6-1 - - CASRGQFNQPQHF TGTGCCAGCAGAGGACAATTCAATCAGCCCCAGCATTTT
TRBJ2-3 TRBV20-1 - - CSAALADTQYF TGCAGTGCTGCACTAGCAGATACGCAGTATTTT
TRBJ1-5 TRBV11-2 - once CASSRTAHQPQHF TGTGCCAGCTCACGGACGGCTCATCAGCCCCAGCATTTT
TRBJ2-7 TRBV6-5 TRBD1 - CASSRLTARGREQYF TGTGCCAGCAGCCGCCTTACCGCCAGGGGGCGAGAGCAGTACTTC
TRBJ2-3 TRBV29-1 - - CSVSPSTTGRDTQYF TGCAGCGTTTCCCCCTCGACGACTGGCAGAGATACGCAGTATTTT
TRBJ2-7 TRBV28 - - CASSFHGDRYEQYF TGTGCCAGCAGTTTTCACGGGGATCGCTACGAGCAGTACTTC
TRBJ1-4 TRBV7-9 TRBD1 - CASSLATGQHEKLFF TGTGCCAGCAGCTTAGCGACGGGACAGCATGAAAAACTGTTTTTT
TRBJ2-5 TRBV28 TRBD2 - CASSLRYKGTTRWETQYF TGTGCCAGCAGTTTACGCTATAAAGGGACTACACGATGGGAGACCCAGTACTTC
TRBJ2-4 TRBV5-1 - once CASSLRDDKNIQYF TGCGCCAGCAGCCTCCGGGATGACAAAAACATTCAGTACTTC